Presented here are 17 T cell receptor beta chains from one specimen sequenced in a study of neurological immune-mediated disorders. TCRdb passed the 5' RACE reads through MiXCR, listing each CDR3 protein once. This table has more than 75,000 distinct CDR3 sequences, around 3.6% appearing once. Sample: PBMCs. Receptors originate from a woman aged 45 to 65 with multiple sclerosis.

This clonotype has a count of ten or more. DNA of the CDR3: TGTGCCAGCAGCCCTCAGGGGAGAGGGGGCTACGAGCAGTACTTC. Translating gives CASSPQGRGGYEQYF. J is TRBJ2-7 and V is TRBV3-1, with D possibly being TRBD1 (6 bases). V was shortened by 4 bases and J by 3 bases, with 16 bases between the two germline ends. CDR3 size: 15 residues. Germline V gives CDR1 LGHDT, CDR2 YNNKEL (reference sequence).

This clonotype was seen at least ten times. V and J are TRBV20-1 and TRBJ2-7, with 8 bases that match TRBD1. From germline, CDR1 is DFQATT and CDR2 SNEGSKA (reference sequence). Losses at the gene ends were 0 bases for V and 6 bases for J; bases not matched to a gene: 7. The CDR3 spans 14 residues. The CDR3 spells CSARENRGIGEQYF. CDR3 nucleotide sequence: TGCAGTGCTAGAGAGAACAGGGGGATCGGCGAGCAGTACTTC.

This clonotype has more than one count but fewer than ten. The chain uses TRBV6-6 and TRBJ2-3; 8 nucleotides align to TRBD1. This CDR3 region has 14 residues. Germline CDR1 reads MNHNY; CDR2 reads SVGAGI (reference sequence). V lost 3 bases to trimming and J lost 4 bases; unmatched junction nucleotides: 3. CDR3 nucleotides: TGTGCCAGCAGTTATCAGGGGGCCGCAGATACGCAGTATTTT. Its protein product is CASSYQGAADTQYF.

In its sample, this clonotype was seen many times. V usage is TRBV5-1 and J usage is TRBJ1-2; TRBD1 might be the D (5 bases). V was clipped by 0 bases and J by 2 bases, with 8 bases between them. Germline V lookup: CDR1 SGHRS, CDR2 YFSETQ. The CDR3 totals 14 residues. The CDR3 reads CASSLAAGNYGYTF. The CDR3 nucleotides read TGCGCCAGCAGCTTGGCCGCAGGGAACTATGGCTACACCTTC.

This clonotype was detected many times. This rearrangement joins TRBV20-1 to TRBJ2-2; D is uncertain. Deletions cut 5 bases from V and 2 bases from J, with 6 bases between. Germline V lookup: CDR1 DFQATT, CDR2 SNEGSKA (reference sequence). This CDR3 spans 12 amino acids. CDR3 protein: CSAFTNTGELFF. The CDR3 DNA reads as TGCAGTGCTTTTACTAACACCGGGGAGCTGTTTTTT.

This clonotype has ten or more counts. V gene TRBV7-2 combines with J gene TRBJ2-3, with a weak D call TRBD1 (6 bases). The germline V gene encodes CDR1 SGHTA and CDR2 FQGNSA. The V and J ends lost 4 bases and 4 bases respectively, with 12 bases between them. The CDR3 sequence is 14 residues long. CDR3 bases: TGTGCCAGCAGCTCGAACAGGGTGCCAGATACGCAGTATTTT. As protein: CASSSNRVPDTQYF.

This clonotype was found many times. The genes are TRBV7-6 and TRBJ1-2, with D maybe TRBD1 (5 bases). The CDR3 spans 14 residues. Germline loops: CDR1 SGHVS, CDR2 FNYEAQ. V was pared by 0 bases and J by 8 bases, with 13 bases between. CDR3 loop: CASSLAGQGLGYTF. The CDR3 bases are TGTGCCAGCAGCTTAGCCGGGCAGGGCTTAGGCTACACCTTC.

This clonotype appeared many times. The chain is built from TRBV6-5 and TRBJ1-2, with D unresolved. The CDR3 sequence is 14 residues long. V lost 6 bases and J lost 6, with 17 bases in between. CDR1 and CDR2 (germline): MNHEY, SVGAGI. This chain's CDR3 is CASSRRAGIHGYTF. The CDR3 region has the DNA TGTGCCAGCAGCCGCCGGGCAGGCATACATGGCTACACCTTC.

This clonotype came up many times. J is TRBJ1-1 and V is TRBV29-1; D is unresolved. Trimming took off 4 bases at V and 11 bases at J, with 17 bases between the two ends. The germline V gene encodes CDR1 SQVTM and CDR2 ANQGSEA. This CDR3 contains 12 residues. In DNA form, the CDR3 reads TGCAGCGTTGTTGGTCACCGGGTGGTGGCTTTCTTT. This encodes CSVVGHRVVAFF. Looking up the rest from reference TRBV29-1 and TRBJ1-1 gives the full variable domain: SAVISQKPSRDICQRGTSLTIQCQVDSQVTMMFWYRQQPGQSLTLIATANQGSEATYESGFVIDKFPISRPNLTFSTLTVSNMSPEDSSIYLCSVVGHRVVAFFGQGTRLTVV.

The table lists this clonotype with many counts. The chain employs TRBV20-1 and TRBJ1-5, with a tentative D call TRBD1 (5 bases). V was pared by 0 bases and J by 9 bases, with 15 bases between. The CDR3 has 14 residues. Germline V lookup: CDR1 DFQATT, CDR2 SNEGSKA (reference sequence). CDR3 DNA sequence: TGCAGTGCTAGAGATCCGGGGGATCTGGGGCCCCAGCATTTT. It is translated as CSARDPGDLGPQHF.

This clonotype was recorded many times. The V gene is TRBV15, the J gene TRBJ1-5; D possibly corresponds to TRBD1 (6 bases). The length of the CDR3 is 19 residues. Germline assignment: CDR1 LNHNV and CDR2 YYDKDF (reference sequence). V was shortened by 1 base and J by 0 bases, with 19 bases between the two germline ends. The CDR3 sequence: CATSRVRSGGDYSNQPQHF. CDR3 nucleotide sequence: TGTGCCACCAGCAGAGTACGGTCGGGGGGCGATTATAGCAATCAGCCCCAGCATTTT.

This clonotype was seen many times. This chain joins TRBV7-8 and TRBJ2-7; D might be TRBD1 (6 bases). V was pared by 2 bases and J by 2 bases, with 10 bases between. The CDR3 length is 14 residues. Germline V CDR1 and CDR2: SGHVS, FQNEAQ. CDR3 bases: TGTGCCAGCAGCTTAAGAGGACAGACCTACGAGCAGTACTTC. It encodes CASSLRGQTYEQYF.

This clonotype was detected ten times or more. The chain carries TRBV10-3 and TRBJ2-7; D unresolved. The V gene's germline CDR1 is ENHRY and CDR2 SYGVKD. V lost 7 bases and J lost 3, with 13 bases in between. The CDR3 runs to 13 residues. CDR3 sequence: CAIMPRLNYEQYF. CDR3 DNA: TGTGCCATCATGCCCCGTTTAAACTACGAGCAGTACTTC.

This clonotype has ten or more counts. The rearrangement joins TRBV7-2 to TRBJ1-5; tentative D call: TRBD1 (5 bases). Trimming stripped 1 base from V and 2 bases from J, with 12 bases between. The CDR3 is 16 amino acids. Per the germline V gene, CDR1 is SGHTA and CDR2 is FQGNSA. CDR3 sequence: CASSLVPPTGNQPQHF. As DNA, the CDR3 is TGTGCCAGCAGCTTAGTACCCCCGACAGGCAATCAGCCCCAGCATTTT.

This clonotype appeared a single time. The chain has TRBV9 and TRBJ2-3; no reliable D call. Germline CDR1 and CDR2: SGDLS and YYNGEE. V lost 0 bases to trimming and J lost 2 bases, with 13 bases between them. The CDR3 is made up of 16 amino acids. The CDR3 DNA is TGTGCCAGCAGCGTAGTAGCCGGACCGAACACAGATACGCAGTATTTT. Translation: CASSVVAGPNTDTQYF. Using reference TRBV9 and TRBJ2-3 for the parts outside the CDR3, the full variable domain is DSGVTQTPKHLITATGQRVTLRCSPRSGDLSVYWYQQSLDQGLQFLIQYYNGEERAKGNILERFSAQQFPDLHSELNLSSLELGDSALYFCASSVVAGPNTDTQYFGPGTRLTVL.

This clonotype was counted ten times or more. The CDR3 region has the DNA TGTGCCAGCAGCCCCCAGGGGTTGGGAGAGACCCAGTACTTC. Its protein is CASSPQGLGETQYF. The rearrangement joins TRBV7-2 to TRBJ2-5; weak D call: TRBD1 (6 bases). Germline CDR1 is SGHTA and CDR2 is FQGNSA. V was clipped by 5 bases and J by 4 bases, with 14 bases between them. There are 14 residues in the CDR3.

This clonotype has a count of ten or more. The chain has TRBV5-1 and TRBJ1-2; tentative D call: TRBD1 (6 bases). Between the trimmed V and J ends, which lost 1 base and 0 bases, there was a span of 7 bases. The CDR3 runs to 14 residues. Germline-derived CDR1 and CDR2 are SGHRS and YFSETQ. The CDR3 sequence is CASSLQGTNYGYTF. The CDR3 bases are TGCGCCAGCAGCTTGCAGGGGACTAACTATGGCTACACCTTC.